This is a list of T cell receptor beta chains from one sample in a study of shared clonotypes between healthy human individuals. Assay used: immunoSEQ multiplex PCR; TCRdb lists only in-frame clones, some missing. The data contain 1.4 million or so clones, about 98.5% of them singletons. The sample taken for sequencing was naive CD4+ T cells sorted from blood. Every receptor here comes from a young man in good health. Each CDR3 is given without its conserved first and last residue.

v_gene	j_gene	CDR3aa
TRBV19	TRBJ2-1	ASSIDPASGSPKF
TRBV5-4	TRBJ1-2	ASSPPTGYHGYT
TRBV11-2	TRBJ2-1	ASSTGTGGAWQF
TRBV27	TRBJ2-7	ASSSIHHKFGYRTGSYEQY
TRBV9	TRBJ2-3	ASSPRGGPTTDTQY
TRBV2	TRBJ2-2	ARDQGPAGGFTGELF
TRBV5-5	TRBJ1-1	ASSLRAQGASTEAF
TRBV9	TRBJ2-7	ASSVTGNSYEQY
TRBV27	TRBJ1-1	ASSADSFTEAF
TRBV19	TRBJ2-3	ASSIDRVSDTQY
TRBV25-1	.	ASSVPRGEQY
TRBV18	TRBJ2-7	ASSLQGGSYEQY
TRBV4-2	TRBJ2-7	ASSQPLAYEQY
TRBV6-5	TRBJ2-5	ASSPDRGAQETQY
TRBV7-8	TRBJ2-3	ASSLGTGGFDTQY
TRBV7-2	TRBJ2-1	ASSLNRGPYNEQF
TRBV7-3	TRBJ1-1	ASSSQGANTEAF
TRBV7-2	TRBJ2-7	ASSLGPRDEQY
TRBV5-1	TRBJ2-1	ASSLGVGRSYNEQF
TRBV5-1	TRBJ2-3	ASSLDPAGGGDTQY
TRBV7-2	TRBJ2-3	ASSLDRGTDTQY
TRBV5-1	TRBJ1-2	ASSLGYRNGYT
TRBV4-3	TRBJ1-1	ASSQDPGQYEAF
TRBV7-9	TRBJ2-1	ASSPAGGSDEQF
TRBV4-1	TRBJ2-3	ASSQDRGDTQY
TRBV29-1	TRBJ2-1	SVEEVPAGYNEQF
TRBV2	TRBJ2-7	ASKSGTGEAQY
TRBV11-2	TRBJ1-5	ASSLGGLSNQPQH
TRBV28	TRBJ1-5	ASSQGGGNQPQH
TRBV7-6	TRBJ2-7	ASSEVLAGAYEQY
TRBV7-3	TRBJ2-7	ASSVLGQGGASYEQY
TRBV9	TRBJ2-1	ASSVGAGRERYNEQF
TRBV9	TRBJ1-5	ASSTHEGPNQPQH
TRBV28	TRBJ2-7	ASSLPGVGEQY
TRBV7-9	TRBJ2-2	ASSFRGAGELF
TRBV5-1	TRBJ2-3	ASSSPAGTATDTQY
TRBV11-2	TRBJ2-7	ASSLAPGYARPYEQY
TRBV11-2	TRBJ2-3	ASSGRADTQY
TRBV5-1	TRBJ2-4	ASSLGTGGKTLAKNIQY
TRBV2	TRBJ1-4	ASRAEANEKLF
TRBV6-5	TRBJ2-1	ASSYSSAPRPPRQF
TRBV27	TRBJ2-3	ASSYWGQGTDTQY
TRBV28	TRBJ2-3	ASSLGGTSADTQY
TRBV5-4	TRBJ2-4	ASSPLQGGKNIQY
TRBV5-4	TRBJ2-3	ASSLVAGGLTDTQY
TRBV5-6	TRBJ2-5	ASSLAGPTQETQY
TRBV21-1	TRBJ2-1	ASSIAGNEQF
TRBV19	TRBJ2-5	ASRAPTETTQY
TRBV5-4	TRBJ2-7	ASSSQGLANTYEQY
TRBV4-3	TRBJ2-3	ASSFTRDSTDTQY
TRBV6-5	TRBJ1-3	ASSQTRQSGNTIY
TRBV6-1	TRBJ2-7	ASSEPQQQY
TRBV18	TRBJ1-2	ASSTLGRDVGYT
TRBV29-1	TRBJ2-5	SVEDALAFRETQY
TRBV28	TRBJ1-5	ASSLIQGGQPQH
TRBV10-3	TRBJ2-1	AISARGDNEQF
TRBV7-2	TRBJ1-5	ASSSLTFRPQH